This T cell receptor beta chain was sequenced for a study of blood T cell repertoires in COVID-19. Participant-reported clinical history was the basis for cohort assignment. Original methodology: Reference gene primer amplification yielded estimated nucleated cell counts. Generated by immunoSEQ multiplex PCR, the TCRdb table keeps only in-frame clones and is missing some. V and J calls plus clone size are reproduced from that table; the DNA served to infer D and trimming. The repertoire holds around 200,000 clones, with about four fifths as singletons. Sequences were obtained from PBMCs or T cells enriched from blood (not recorded which). The receptor's source is a woman between 25 and 40 years old who had recovered from COVID-19.

The CDR3 DNA reads TGTGCCAGCAGCTTGGATCTAGCGGGGGTTGACTCGTACGAGCAGTACTTC. Its translation: CASSLDLAGVDSYEQYF. The chain combines TRBV5-4 with TRBJ2-7; 10 bases are shared with TRBD2. Germline lookup yields CDR1 SGHNT and CDR2 YYREEE (reference sequence). The CDR3 consists of 17 residues. V shed 0 bases, J shed 4 bases, and the junction held 10 bases outside the gene matches.